A selection of T cell receptor beta chains follows, all from one sample in a study of shared clonotypes between healthy human individuals. Using immunoSEQ multiplex PCR, the repertoire was profiled, and TCRdb retains in-frame clones only, with some absent. The sample holds approximately 2.3 million clones, about 92% seen once. The sequenced sample consisted of naive CD4+ T cells from PBMCs. The receptors come from a man between 18 and 35 years old in good health. Some clones in this sample may be carry-over from other donors' samples. CDR3s include the opening cysteine and the closing phenylalanine or tryptophan. The D gene is left open where the match is weak. Expanded clones are given a class, and other clones once, few, many or no size at all.

D gene,clone size,J gene,V gene,CDR3 protein,CDR3 DNA
-,-,TRBJ2-5,TRBV7-8,CASSPSGETQYF,TGTGCCAGCAGCCCTAGTGGAGAGACCCAGTACTTC
-,-,TRBJ2-1,TRBV7-3,CASSQYRDPENEQFF,TGTGCCAGCAGCCAATACCGGGACCCCGAGAATGAGCAGTTCTTC
-,-,TRBJ1-1,TRBV2,CASSEVLGGEGAAFF,TGTGCCAGCAGTGAAGTCTTAGGAGGGGAAGGGGCAGCTTTCTTT
-,-,TRBJ2-7,TRBV27,CASSFRRNSSPYEQYF,TGTGCCAGCAGTTTCCGCAGGAATTCTTCCCCCTACGAGCAGTACTTC
-,-,TRBJ2-3,TRBV5-4,CASSILLGSDTQYF,TGTGCCAGCAGCATCCTTTTGGGCTCAGATACGCAGTATTTT
-,-,TRBJ1-4,TRBV9,CASSRAPENGEKLFF,TGTGCCAGCAGCCGTGCTCCAGAAAACGGTGAAAAACTGTTTTTT
-,-,TRBJ2-7,TRBV2,CASTTPSGPDEQYF,TGTGCCAGCACGACCCCCAGCGGACCTGACGAGCAGTACTTC
-,-,TRBJ2-5,TRBV5-5,CASSLGEDETQYF,TGTGCCAGCAGCTTGGGGGAAGACGAGACCCAGTACTTC
TRBD2,-,TRBJ2-7,TRBV9,CASSAHIGLGYEQYF,TGTGCCAGCAGCGCCCACATTGGACTAGGCTACGAGCAGTACTTC
-,-,TRBJ1-3,TRBV7-3,CASSLLPPGSGNTIYF,TGTGCCAGCAGCTTACTCCCCCCCGGGTCTGGAAACACCATATATTTT
-,-,TRBJ1-5,TRBV19,CASSIVRHATASNQPQHF,TGTGCCAGTAGTATAGTTCGACACGCAACAGCGAGCAATCAGCCCCAGCATTTT
-,once,TRBJ2-5,TRBV4-3,CASSQEVTGASDQYF,TGCGCCAGCAGCCAAGAAGTAACCGGGGCCTCTGACCAGTACTTC
TRBD2,-,TRBJ2-3,TRBV30,CAWSGREGTDTQYF,TGTGCCTGGAGTGGGCGGGAGGGAACAGATACGCAGTATTTT
-,-,TRBJ1-1,TRBV7-8,CASSLVGGNTEAFF,TGTGCCAGCAGCTTAGTGGGTGGGAACACTGAAGCTTTCTTT
-,-,TRBJ2-7,TRBV28,CASSSAGVFFSYEQYF,TGTGCCAGCAGCTCAGCAGGGGTGTTCTTTTCCTACGAGCAGTACTTC
TRBD2,-,TRBJ2-1,TRBV5-1,CASSLVAGGNNEQFF,TGCGCCAGCAGCTTGGTAGCGGGAGGAAACAATGAGCAGTTCTTC
-,-,TRBJ2-3,TRBV4-3,CASSQGEEDTQYF,TGCGCCAGCAGCCAAGGAGAGGAGGATACGCAGTATTTT
-,-,TRBJ2-6,TRBV9,CASRRAGISSGANVLTF,TGTGCCAGCAGGAGGGCAGGGATATCGTCTGGGGCCAACGTCCTGACTTTC
TRBD1,-,TRBJ2-2,TRBV7-4,CASSLGGKGWTGGIEGELFF,TGTGCCAGCAGCTTAGGCGGAAAAGGGTGGACAGGGGGTATTGAAGGGGAGCTGTTTTTT
-,-,TRBJ2-3,TRBV5-1,CASSFTLRGFVDTQYF,TGCGCCAGCAGCTTTACACTGAGGGGTTTCGTAGATACGCAGTATTTT
-,once,TRBJ1-2,TRBV7-9,CASSLVSGAAGGYTF,TGTGCCAGCAGCTTAGTTTCAGGGGCCGCTGGTGGCTACACCTTC
TRBD1,-,TRBJ2-1,TRBV28,CASSFLETGRDEQFF,TGTGCCAGCAGTTTTCTCGAGACAGGGCGAGATGAGCAGTTCTTC
-,-,TRBJ2-1,TRBV28,CASRTLVGAYNEQFF,TGTGCCAGCAGGACCCTAGTGGGAGCCTACAATGAGCAGTTCTTC
TRBD2,-,TRBJ2-5,TRBV19,CASSLRSGRSQETQYF,TGTGCCAGTAGCCTCCGGAGCGGGAGGTCCCAAGAGACCCAGTACTTC
TRBD1,-,TRBJ1-1,TRBV18,CASSPGQGVITEAFF,TGTGCCAGCTCACCGGGACAGGGGGTGATCACTGAAGCTTTCTTT
-,once,TRBJ2-3,TRBV7-9,CASSETDTQYF,TGTGCCAGCAGCGAGACAGATACGCAGTATTTT
-,-,TRBJ1-2,TRBV5-4,CASSLDSYGYTF,TGTGCCAGCAGCTTGGACAGTTATGGCTACACCTTC
-,-,TRBJ2-7,TRBV4-1,CASSQLVLSPNEQYF,TGCGCCAGCAGCCAACTAGTACTTTCCCCTAACGAGCAGTACTTC
TRBD2,once,TRBJ2-3,TRBV4-2,CASSQDWGTSGSTTDTQYF,TGTGCCAGCAGCCAAGATTGGGGGACCAGCGGGAGTACCACAGATACGCAGTATTTT
TRBD1,-,TRBJ1-4,TRBV29-1,CSVGTGSEKLFF,TGCAGCGTTGGGACAGGGAGCGAAAAACTGTTTTTT
-,-,TRBJ2-5,TRBV28,CASSSPDQETQYF,TGTGCCAGCAGCTCACCGGACCAAGAGACCCAGTACTTC
-,-,TRBJ2-3,TRBV4-1,CASSPLSRRIGTDTQYF,TGCGCCAGCAGCCCCCTGAGTCGTCGGATTGGCACAGATACGCAGTATTTT
TRBD1,-,TRBJ1-2,TRBV27,CASSFWSGGGSYTF,TGTGCCAGCAGTTTTTGGTCAGGGGGAGGAAGCTACACCTTC
-,-,TRBJ2-7,TRBV7-6,CASSPREGIGPSYEQYF,TGTGCCAGCAGCCCCCGGGAAGGGATCGGACCCTCCTACGAGCAGTACTTC
TRBD2,-,TRBJ2-1,TRBV4-3,CASSFIRDGGEQFF,TGCGCCAGCAGCTTCATCCGGGACGGGGGGGAGCAGTTCTTC
TRBD2,-,TRBJ2-7,TRBV19,CASSIYKREGSYEQYF,TGTGCCAGTAGTATATATAAGCGGGAGGGGTCCTACGAGCAGTACTTC
-,-,TRBJ1-3,TRBV6-4,CASSLESSGNTIYF,TGTGCCAGCAGCCTTGAGAGCTCTGGAAACACCATATATTTT
-,-,TRBJ2-2,TRBV5-1,CASSAGRGSGELFF,TGCGCCAGCAGCGCAGGTAGGGGGTCCGGGGAGCTGTTTTTT
-,-,TRBJ2-5,TRBV29-1,CSVGLQGVETQYF,TGCAGCGTTGGGCTCCAGGGTGTGGAGACCCAGTACTTC
TRBD2,-,TRBJ2-1,TRBV7-9,CASRTPSGRAGDNEQFF,TGTGCCAGCAGGACACCTAGCGGGAGGGCCGGGGACAATGAGCAGTTCTTC
TRBD1,-,TRBJ1-6,TRBV25-1,CASSGTGLYNSPLHF,TGTGCCAGCAGTGGGACAGGGCTTTATAATTCACCCCTCCACTTT